These 15 T cell receptor beta chains originate from one sample sequenced in a study of breast tumors, draining lymph nodes, adjacent tissues. TCRdb redid the calling of the multiplex PCR reads with MiXCR, one entry per CDR3 protein. Counted here are over 60,000 distinct CDR3 sequences, over 40% occurring once; the ten biggest clones make up about 8.4%. Sequenced: breast tumor tissue. The receptors here all came from a female donor with breast cancer. Some clones in this sample may be carry-over from other donors' samples.

This clonotype came up many times. The V gene is TRBV7-9, the J gene TRBJ2-1; perhaps TRBD1 as D (6 bases). The length of the CDR3 is 14 residues. Trimming took 3 bases from V and 3 from J, leaving 9 bases between them. Germline lookup yields CDR1 SEHNR and CDR2 FQNEAQ (reference sequence). The CDR3 reads CASSFEQGYNEQFF. CDR3 nucleotides: TGTGCCAGCAGCTTTGAACAGGGCTACAATGAGCAGTTCTTC. The full variable domain, in which reference TRBV7-9 and TRBJ2-1 provide the parts outside the CDR3, is DTGVSQNPRHKITKRGQNVTFRCDPISEHNRLYWYRQTLGQGPEFLTYFQNEAQLEKSRLLSDRFSAERPKGSFSTLEIQRTEQGDSAMYLCASSFEQGYNEQFFGPGTRLTVL.

The V gene is TRBV20-1, the J gene TRBJ2-5; 7 bases fit TRBD1. CDR1 and CDR2 from the germline V gene are DFQATT and SNEGSKA (reference sequence). CDR3 length: 16 residues. The J segment lost 5 bases and the V segment lost 2 bases, leaving 14 bases of the junction unmatched. Here the CDR3 reads CSARRRTGSGEETQYF. CDR3 nucleotide sequence: TGCAGTGCTAGACGGCGGACAGGCTCTGGGGAGGAGACCCAGTACTTC.

This clonotype was detected ten times or more. The J gene is TRBJ2-3, the V gene TRBV13; TRBD2 matches at 10 bases. The CDR3 contains 16 residues. V was clipped by 4 bases and J by 9 bases; unmatched bases: 13. Germline CDR1 PRHDT, CDR2 FYEKMQ (reference sequence). This chain's CDR3 is CASSSQLAGVSWTQYF. The CDR3 nucleotides read TGTGCCAGCAGCTCCCAGCTAGCGGGGGTTTCTTGGACGCAGTATTTT.

The chain links TRBV30 to TRBJ1-2; the match to TRBD1 covers 8 bases. Germline V CDR1 and CDR2: GTSNPN, SVGIG (reference sequence). J lost 6 bases, V lost 0 bases, and 24 bases had no gene match. This CDR3 is built from 20 residues. CDR3 region: CAWSVLTRTNGAWTGHGYTF. CDR3 nucleotides: TGTGCCTGGAGTGTACTCACTCGAACGAATGGGGCCTGGACAGGGCATGGCTACACCTTC.

Regarding this clonotype: No conserved phenylalanine or tryptophan ends this CDR3, so it is likely a read error. The DNA is left out, because the CDR3 cannot be placed on it with certainty; the CDR3 is given as TCRdb lists it. The chain has TRBV25-1 and TRBJ1-3; TRBD1 is the table's D call, not checked against the DNA. Inclusive of both ends, the CDR3 amounts to 9 amino acids. CDR1 is MGHDK, CDR2 SYGVNS, per germline. CDR3: CASSEFGQG.

In this sample, this clonotype turned up a few times. A read error may explain this, as a much larger clone is one base away. The CDR3 nucleotides read TGCAGTGCTACCCCCTCGACAGGGTATTCCGAGCAGTACTTC. Amino acid sequence: CSATPSTGYSEQYF. The V gene is TRBV20-1, the J gene TRBJ2-7, with TRBD1 matching over 7 bases. This CDR3 is 14 amino acids long. CDR1 and CDR2 (germline): DFQATT, SNEGSKA (reference sequence). Trimming at V came to 4 bases and at J to 6 bases, leaving 12 bases not matched to a gene.

This clonotype was seen repeatedly, ten times or more. V is TRBV19 and J is TRBJ1-5, with 7 bases matching TRBD1. V lost 5 bases and J lost 0; bases outside the gene matches: 4. The CDR3 contains 15 residues. In germline, CDR1 is LNHDA, CDR2 SQIVND (reference sequence). CDR3 sequence (DNA): TGTGCCAGTAGTTGGGGACAGTTTAGCAATCAGCCCCAGCATTTT. Protein: CASSWGQFSNQPQHF.

This clonotype was observed at least ten times. The V gene is TRBV6-1, the J gene TRBJ1-1; no definite D call. The CDR3 is 13 residues long. Looked up from germline, CDR1 is MNHNS and CDR2 is SASEGT. V gave up 6 bases and J gave up 1 base, with 9 bases separating them. CDR3 sequence: CASSVNKNTEAFF. Written as DNA, the CDR3 is TGTGCCAGCAGCGTAAACAAGAACACTGAAGCTTTCTTT.

This chain uses TRBV4-2 with TRBJ1-2; possibly TRBD1 for D (6 bases). CDR3 length: 13 residues. The germline V gene encodes CDR1 LGHNA and CDR2 YNFKEQ. V was trimmed by 0 bases and J by 11 bases, leaving 13 bases between them. The CDR3 here is CASSQEGGGGYTF. The CDR3 nucleotides are TGTGCCAGCAGCCAAGAGGGCGGGGGCGGGTACACCTTC.

This rearrangement joins TRBV5-8 to TRBJ2-3, with 13 bases aligning to TRBD2. After removal of 0 bases from V and 11 bases from J, the junction contained 9 bases not matched to a gene. The CDR3 covers 16 residues. Germline V gene sequence: CDR1 SGHTS, CDR2 YDEGEE. In nucleotides, the CDR3 is TGTGCCAGCAGCTTGGGGACTAGCGGGAGTGGGTATGAGCAGTATTTT. Translation: CASSLGTSGSGYEQYF.

V is TRBV20-1 and J is TRBJ2-7, with D possibly being TRBD2 (5 bases). The germline V gene has CDR1 DFQATT and CDR2 SNEGSKA (reference sequence). V gave up 5 bases and J gave up 7 bases, with 24 bases separating them. The CDR3 has 15 amino acids. The CDR3, as DNA: TGCAGTGCTGAAGGCAATAGGCGGGCCAACTATGAGCAGTACTTC. The encoded protein is CSAEGNRRANYEQYF.

CDR3 residues: CASIGTGELFF. The CDR3 DNA reads as TGTGCCAGCATAGGAACAGGGGAGCTGTTTTTT. The chain joins TRBV2 to TRBJ2-2; D gene unclear. V gave up 7 bases and J gave up 8 bases, with 8 bases separating them. CDR3 length: 11 residues. CDR1 and CDR2 from the germline V gene are SNHLY and FYNNEI.

This clonotype was counted ten times or more. The chain combines TRBV2 with TRBJ2-3; 7 nucleotides agree with TRBD2. With V trimmed by 7 bases and J by 2 bases, 3 bases remained unmatched. The CDR3 runs to 13 residues. Germline CDR1 and CDR2: SNHLY and FYNNEI. The CDR3 reads CASMGLSTDTQYF. The CDR3 DNA follows: TGTGCCAGCATGGGACTATCCACAGATACGCAGTATTTT.

Note on this clonotype: A junction boundary mismatches the germline segment, possibly from a read error. J is TRBJ1-2 and V is TRBV7-2, with D uncertain. Germline CDR1 is SGHTA and CDR2 is FQGNSA. CDR3 length: 15 amino acids. CDR3 residues: CASTNKPNMVNGYTF. CDR3 DNA: TGTGCCAGCACCAATAAGCCTAACATGGTCAATGGCTACACATTC.

The chain carries TRBV2 and TRBJ2-5; the D gene is possibly TRBD2 (5 bases). The CDR3 consists of 16 residues. Trimming removed 3 bases at V and 0 bases at J, with 14 bases between. Per the germline V gene, CDR1 is SNHLY and CDR2 is FYNNEI. The CDR3 reads CASSERVANYQETQYF. In DNA, the CDR3 is TGTGCCAGCAGTGAGCGGGTAGCCAATTACCAAGAGACCCAGTACTTC.